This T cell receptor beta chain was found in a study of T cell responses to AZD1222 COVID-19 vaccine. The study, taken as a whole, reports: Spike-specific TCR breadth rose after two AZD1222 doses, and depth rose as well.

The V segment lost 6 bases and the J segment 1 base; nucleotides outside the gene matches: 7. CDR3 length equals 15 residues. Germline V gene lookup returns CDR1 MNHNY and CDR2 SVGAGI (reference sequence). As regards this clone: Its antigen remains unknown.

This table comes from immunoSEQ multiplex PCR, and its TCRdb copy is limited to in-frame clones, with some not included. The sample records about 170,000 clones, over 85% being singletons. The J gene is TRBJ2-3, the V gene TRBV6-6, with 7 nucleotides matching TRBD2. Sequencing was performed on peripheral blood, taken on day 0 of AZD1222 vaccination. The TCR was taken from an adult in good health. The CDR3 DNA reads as TGTGCCAGCAGCCCAAAGCGGGGCCGCACAGATACGCAGTATTTT. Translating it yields CASSPKRGRTDTQYF.